The T cell receptor beta chain under discussion was sequenced for a study of T cell repertoires in cytomegalovirus infection. About the research overall: Public TCR beta signatures provided an indication of both CMV infection and a matching HLA type.

The CDR3 has 13 amino acids. The V gene end was trimmed by 7 bases and the J gene end by 5 bases; junction bases not matched to a gene: 4. The germline gives CDR1 ENHRY, CDR2 SYGVKD. Study results and caveats: Dominating the ex vivo response were TCR beta clonotypes that were CMV-specific and HLA-C-restricted. The study identified carriers of CMV plus the relevant HLA from cumulative public TCR beta family frequency.

As regards this clonotype: The target antigen is unknown.

MiXCR, applied by TCRdb to the reads, yields one record per CDR3 protein. This repertoire shows about 400,000 distinct CDR3 sequences, 15% to 20% found once; its top ten account for approximately 8%. The chain joins TRBV10-3 to TRBJ2-5, with 10 bases identical to TRBD1. The TCR sequence derives from a human donor in good health (CMV status not recorded). Some clones in this sample may be carry-over from other donors' samples. The sample was PBMCs. CDR3 DNA sequence: TGTGCCATCATGGGGACAGGGGAGGAGACCCAGTACTTC. This encodes CAIMGTGEETQYF.